Below, 20 T cell receptor beta chains from the same sample are listed, as sequenced in a study of blood T cell repertoires in COVID-19. Here immunoSEQ multiplex PCR was the method, and the copy in TCRdb shows in-frame clones only, minus some. This sample yields a few hundred thousand clones, of which 85% to 90% are seen a single time; 3.5% to 5% belongs to the top ten. Material for sequencing was PBMCs or T cells enriched from blood (not recorded which). The source is a man between 25 and 39 years old who had recovered from COVID-19.

CDR3 sequence (DNA): TGCGCCAGCAGCTCCCGACAGGGACGGGACACTGAAGCTTTCTTT. Its protein is CASSSRQGRDTEAFF. The genes are TRBV5-1 and TRBJ1-1; TRBD1 matches 7 bases. The trim removed 3 bases at V and 3 bases at J, leaving 8 bases unmatched. The CDR3 has 15 amino acids. Germline V gives CDR1 SGHRS, CDR2 YFSETQ.

The chain couples TRBV19 to TRBJ1-1, with TRBD1 identical over 10 bases. V was pared by 7 bases and J by 3 bases, with 8 bases of the junction left unmatched. The CDR3 has 15 residues. Germline CDR1 reads LNHDA; CDR2 reads SQIVND (reference sequence). The CDR3 DNA sequence: TGTGCCAGTATCGCCGGGACAGGGGTATACACTGAAGCTTTCTTT. Its protein product is CASIAGTGVYTEAFF.

The V gene is TRBV28, the J gene TRBJ1-2, with 8 bases aligning to TRBD1. The junction had 10 bases not matched to a gene; V was cut back by 6 bases and J by 7 bases. Germline V lookup: CDR1 MDHEN, CDR2 SYDVKM. The CDR3 is made up of 14 amino acids. CDR3: CASRTSGTGSGYTF. The CDR3 nucleotides read TGTGCCAGCAGAACCTCCGGGACAGGTTCTGGCTACACCTTC.

The gene calls are TRBV18 and TRBJ2-5; no clear D gene. Per the germline V gene, CDR1 is KGHSH and CDR2 is LQKENI. V was cut by 3 bases and J by 1 base, with 12 bases left in between. The CDR3 runs to 15 residues. The chain's CDR3 is CASSPQIGVQETQYF. The DNA of the CDR3 is TGTGCCAGCTCACCGCAGATTGGAGTCCAAGAGACCCAGTACTTC.

The chain links TRBV19 to TRBJ1-4; D gene unclear. The V and J ends lost 7 bases and 12 bases respectively, with 21 bases between them. The germline CDR1 and CDR2 sequences are LNHDA and SQIVND (reference sequence). CDR3 length: 14 residues. CDR3 in amino acids: CASTHTGELEELFF. CDR3 in DNA: TGTGCCAGTACTCATACTGGGGAGCTCGAGGAACTGTTTTTT.

V is TRBV19 and J is TRBJ2-7, with TRBD2 matching over 7 bases. Germline V CDR1 and CDR2: LNHDA, SQIVND (reference sequence). Trimming cost V 1 base and J 3 bases; bases outside gene matches: 9. The CDR3 runs 16 residues. CDR3 DNA sequence: TGTGCCAGTAGTATAGCTGGAGCGGGGAATAACTACGAGCAGTACTTC. This gives the protein CASSIAGAGNNYEQYF.

V and J are TRBV3-1 (or the pseudogene TRBV3-2) and TRBJ1-1, with D possibly matching TRBD1 (5 bases). Germline-derived CDR1 and CDR2 are LGHDT and YNNKEL (reference sequence). The CDR3 is 14 residues long. V lost 2 bases, J lost 10 bases, and 17 bases lay in between. The CDR3 region has the DNA TGTGCCAGCAGCCAAACACGGGGGGGAGGATCAGCTTTCTTT. This codes for CASSQTRGGGSAFF.

This clone was detected once. V and J are TRBV5-5 and TRBJ1-5, with a possible D match to TRBD1 (5 bases). Trimming pared 0 bases from V and 3 bases from J, leaving 19 bases between. Per germline, CDR1 SGHKS and CDR2 YYEKEE (reference sequence). CDR3 size: 18 residues. The CDR3 spells CASSLEDIGQGHNQPQHF. CDR3 in DNA: TGTGCCAGCAGCTTGGAGGATATAGGCCAGGGTCACAATCAGCCCCAGCATTTT.

This sequence joins TRBV10-2 and TRBJ1-1; D possibly corresponds to TRBD1 (5 bases). Germline V gene data show CDR1 as WSHSY and CDR2 as SAAADI. The CDR3 is 12 amino acids. Between the trimmed V and J ends, which lost 6 bases and 3 bases, there was a span of 8 bases. DNA for the CDR3: TGCGCCAGCAGCGACAGCTACACTGAAGCTTTCTTT. It codes for CASSDSYTEAFF.

The chain has TRBV18 and TRBJ2-3, with D possibly matching TRBD2 (5 bases). Between the trimmed V and J ends, which lost 6 bases and 1 base, there was a span of 11 bases. Germline assignment: CDR1 KGHSH and CDR2 LQKENI. The CDR3 extends over 14 amino acids. CDR3 sequence reads: CASSSDYRTDTQYF. The CDR3 DNA reads as TGTGCCAGCTCGTCCGACTACCGCACAGATACGCAGTATTTT.

This clone was detected a few times. CDR3 residues: CASSVSRARLNTEAFF. CDR3 sequence (DNA): TGTGCCAGCAGTGTCTCCAGGGCGAGGTTGAACACTGAAGCTTTCTTT. The chain has TRBV6-1 and TRBJ1-1; possibly TRBD1 for D (5 bases). The germline CDR1 and CDR2 sequences are MNHNS and SASEGT. V lost 4 bases and J 0 bases, leaving 15 bases between the germline ends. The length of the CDR3 is 16 residues.

The V gene is TRBV18, the J gene TRBJ1-6, with D possibly matching TRBD1 (6 bases). Germline CDR1 is KGHSH and CDR2 is LQKENI. The V end was cut by 0 bases, the J end by 6 bases, with 9 bases between. The CDR3 consists of 15 residues. The CDR3 DNA follows: TGTGCCAGCTCACCACCTGCAGGGGCTAATTCACCCCTCCACTTT. Protein product: CASSPPAGANSPLHF. The full variable domain, its missing parts supplied by reference TRBV18 and TRBJ1-6, is NAGVMQNPRHLVRRRGQEARLRCSPMKGHSHVYWYRQLPEEGLKFMVYLQKENIIDESGMPKERFSAEFPKEGPSILRIQQVVRGDSAAYFCASSPPAGANSPLHFGNGTRLTVT.

V gene TRBV18 combines with J gene TRBJ2-7, with TRBD1 matching 8 bases. Losses at the gene ends were 1 base for V and 3 bases for J; bases not matched to a gene: 5. CDR1 and CDR2 (germline): KGHSH, LQKENI. The CDR3 runs to 15 residues. The CDR3 nucleotides read TGTGCCAGCTCACCACGGGCGACAGGGGACTACGAGCAGTACTTC. This codes for CASSPRATGDYEQYF.

CDR3 bases: TGTGCCAGCAGCTTTTCTAGCGGAGATACGCAGTATTTT. Translating it yields CASSFSSGDTQYF. The V gene is TRBV7-8, the J gene TRBJ2-3; TRBD2 agrees at 7 bases. The CDR3 consists of 13 residues. V lost 3 bases and J lost 5; bases outside the gene matches: 2. Germline loops: CDR1 SGHVS, CDR2 FQNEAQ.

CDR3 in DNA: TGCGCCAGCAGCCAAGAATGGGACAGACGATACGAGCAGTACTTC. Translated, it gives CASSQEWDRRYEQYF. The chain has TRBV4-1 and TRBJ2-7, with 7 positions matching TRBD1. The germline gives CDR1 MGHRA, CDR2 YSYEKL. This CDR3 spans 15 amino acids. Trimming at V came to 0 bases and at J to 4 bases, leaving 6 bases not matched to a gene.

The CDR3, as DNA: TGCGCCAGCAGCCAAGTCGGCGGGAAGCTGGAGACCCAGTACTTC. It yields the protein CASSQVGGKLETQYF. V gene TRBV4-1 combines with J gene TRBJ2-5; D possibly corresponds to TRBD2 (6 bases). The CDR3 is 15 residues long. The V gene lost 1 base and the J gene lost 5 bases, with 14 bases spanning the gap. Germline CDR1 is MGHRA and CDR2 is YSYEKL.

The CDR3 DNA sequence: TGTGCCAGCAGTTTAGTGGGACTCCCGCCCACTGGCTACACCTTC. It translates to CASSLVGLPPTGYTF. The chain recombines TRBV27 with TRBJ1-2, with a weak D call TRBD1 (5 bases). The CDR3 covers 15 residues. Germline V gene data show CDR1 as MNHEY and CDR2 as SMNVEV (reference sequence). With 2 bases removed from V and 7 bases from J, the gap between germline ends came to 17 bases.

The genes are TRBV11-3 and TRBJ2-3; tentative D call: TRBD1 (6 bases). This CDR3 is built from 15 residues. Trimming pared 1 base from V and 4 bases from J, leaving 12 bases between. CDR1 is SGHNT, CDR2 YENEEA, per germline. The CDR3 reads CASSLGTGIADTQYF. DNA of the CDR3: TGTGCCAGCAGCTTAGGCACAGGGATAGCAGATACGCAGTATTTT.

CDR3 DNA: TGTGCCTGGGCCTCTACGGACTATGGCTACACCTTC. Its translation is CAWASTDYGYTF. The rearrangement uses TRBV30 and TRBJ1-2; D gene unclear. V lost 5 bases to trimming and J lost 3 bases, with 10 bases between them. There are 12 residues in the CDR3. Per germline, CDR1 GTSNPN and CDR2 SVGIG (reference sequence).

V usage is TRBV7-9 and J usage is TRBJ2-3; a possible D gene is TRBD1 (5 bases). V was pared by 0 bases and J by 4 bases, with 11 bases between. The V gene's germline CDR1 is SEHNR and CDR2 FQNEAQ (reference sequence). CDR3 length equals 15 residues. The CDR3 sequence is CASSLAPLGPDTQYF. In DNA form, the CDR3 reads TGTGCCAGCAGCTTAGCGCCCCTGGGGCCAGATACGCAGTATTTT.